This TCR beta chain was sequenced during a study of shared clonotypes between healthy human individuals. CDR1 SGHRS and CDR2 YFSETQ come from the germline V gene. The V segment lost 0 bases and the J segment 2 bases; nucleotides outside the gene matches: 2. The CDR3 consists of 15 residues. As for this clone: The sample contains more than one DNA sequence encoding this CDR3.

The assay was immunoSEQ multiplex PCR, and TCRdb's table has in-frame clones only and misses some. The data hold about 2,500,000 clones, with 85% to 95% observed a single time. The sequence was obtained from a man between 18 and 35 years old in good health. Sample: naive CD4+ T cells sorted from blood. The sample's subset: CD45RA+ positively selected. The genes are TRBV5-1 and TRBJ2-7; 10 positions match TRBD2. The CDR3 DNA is TGCGCCAGCAGCTTGGCTAGCGGGGGACCCTACGAGCAGTACTTC. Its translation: CASSLASGGPYEQYF.